This T cell receptor (beta chain) comes out of a study of blood T cell repertoires in COVID-19. Some clones are missing from TCRdb's copy, which holds only in-frame ones; the method was immunoSEQ multiplex PCR. The profile shows approximately 280,000 clones, around 88% of them singletons. V was clipped by 1 base and J by 8 bases, with 7 bases between them. Germline CDR1 and CDR2: SGHDT and YYEEEE. The CDR3 covers 13 residues. This clone was detected once. V usage is TRBV5-6 and J usage is TRBJ1-6; no reliable D call. The receptor comes from a middle-aged man with acute or convalescent COVID-19. Sequencing was carried out using peripheral blood. CDR3 loop: CASSLFEDSPLHF. CDR3 nucleotide sequence: TGTGCCAGCAGCTTGTTTGAGGATTCACCCCTCCACTTT.